This TCR beta chain was obtained from a study of regulatory T cells in long-lasting Graves disease. Findings of the study overall: The study found lower TCR diversity in persistent Graves' patients than in newly diagnosed ones.

CDR3 regions were amplified by Arm-PCR using iRepertoire HTBI primers to build TCR beta libraries. TCRdb re-called the multiplex PCR reads through MiXCR, storing one row per CDR3 protein. The sample holds a few hundred thousand distinct CDR3 sequences, approximately 15% seen once. At least ten counts were recorded for this clonotype. Its antigen is as yet unknown. Sample time point: newly diagnosed GD, antithyroid drugs for less than 3 months. RNA isolated from PBMCs was used to make the TCR library. These records were also assigned to another study, of T cells in Graves' hyperthyroidism and ophthalmopathy.

The receptor was isolated from a man aged 35-49 years with Graves disease. Sample: peripheral blood mononuclear cells (PBMCs), taken at new diagnosis, from a patient treated with antithyroid drugs.

CDR3 DNA: TGTGCCAGCAGCTCCGGGACAGGGGGCCTCAATCAGCCCCAGCATTTT. Its protein is CASSSGTGGLNQPQHF. The gene calls are TRBV5-6 and TRBJ1-5, with 12 bases aligning to TRBD1. Per the germline V gene, CDR1 is SGHDT and CDR2 is YYEEEE. CDR3 size: 16 residues. V lost 3 bases and J lost 3; bases outside the gene matches: 4.